The 20 T cell receptor beta chains reported below all come from one sample, sequenced in a study of T cells in Graves' hyperthyroidism and ophthalmopathy. RNA transcripts gave rise to amplified TCR beta CDR3 regions. The primer set for the first-round RT-PCR of the TCR CDR3 was HTBI. Via MiXCR, TCRdb re-called the multiplex PCR reads, giving one row per CDR3 protein. The table includes under 350,000 distinct CDR3 sequences, 15% to 20% detected once. The sequencing sample was made of blood. The receptors here all came from a woman in her fifties or sixties with Graves' hyperthyroidism.

This clonotype was found many times. Written as DNA, the CDR3 is TGTGCCAGCAGTTACTCCAGGGAAACCTACGAGCAGTACTTC. It encodes CASSYSRETYEQYF. This chain uses TRBV6-5 with TRBJ2-7, with D maybe TRBD1 (5 bases). The germline V gene encodes CDR1 MNHEY and CDR2 SVGAGI. Deletions cut 0 bases from V and 2 bases from J, with 8 bases between. The length of the CDR3 is 14 residues.

The genes are TRBV5-1 and TRBJ2-1; the D is unclear. V gave up 0 bases and J gave up 6 bases, with 7 bases separating them. This CDR3 has 13 residues. Per germline, CDR1 SGHRS and CDR2 YFSETQ. The CDR3 sequence is CASSLAARNEQFF. CDR3 coding DNA: TGCGCCAGCAGCTTGGCCGCGCGCAATGAGCAGTTCTTC.

In DNA, the CDR3 is TGCGCCAGCAGCCCTCTCGGAGGGGGCAGCTCCTACAATGAGCAGTTCTTC. It yields the protein CASSPLGGGSSYNEQFF. The V gene is TRBV4-1, the J gene TRBJ2-1; TRBD1 might be the D (7 bases). Germline CDR1 MGHRA, CDR2 YSYEKL. Trimming pared 4 bases from V and 0 bases from J, leaving 16 bases between. The CDR3 has 17 amino acids.

This clonotype has more than one count but fewer than ten. The CDR3 is CASPQGNEQFF. Written as DNA, the CDR3 is TGTGCCAGTCCTCAGGGCAATGAGCAGTTCTTC. The V and J genes are TRBV2 and TRBJ2-1, with D tentatively TRBD1 (5 bases). Trimming stripped 9 bases from V and 6 bases from J, with 9 bases between. The CDR3 is 11 amino acids. Germline CDR1 is SNHLY and CDR2 is FYNNEI. Combining the CDR3 with reference TRBV2 and TRBJ2-1 gives the whole variable domain EPEVTQTPSHQVTQMGQEVILRCVPISNHLYFYWYRQILGQKVEFLVSFYNNEISEKSEIFDDQFSVERPDGSNFTLKIRSTKLEDSAMYFCASPQGNEQFFGPGTRLTVL.

This clonotype was counted at least ten times. The rearrangement links TRBV3-1 to TRBJ2-3, with D unresolved. The V gene's germline CDR1 is LGHDT and CDR2 YNNKEL (reference sequence). Trimming left V 1 base short and J 0 bases short, with 8 bases between. CDR3 length equals 15 residues. CDR3 bases: TGTGCCAGCAGCCAAGGGGCTACTAGCACAGATACGCAGTATTTT. This encodes CASSQGATSTDTQYF.

This clonotype has a handful of counts. The chain couples TRBV4-2 to TRBJ1-4; 7 bases map to TRBD1. V lost 3 bases to trimming and J lost 4 bases; unmatched junction nucleotides: 5. Germline lookup yields CDR1 LGHNA and CDR2 YNFKEQ. This CDR3 spans 15 amino acids. The DNA of the CDR3 is TGTGCCAGCAGCCAGTCTACAGGGGATAATGAAAAACTGTTTTTT. This codes for CASSQSTGDNEKLFF.

This clonotype turned up a few times. The chain links TRBV9 to TRBJ2-6, with TRBD1 identical over 7 bases. CDR1 is SGDLS and CDR2 is YYNGEE in the germline V gene. V lost 4 bases and J lost 3; bases outside the gene matches: 4. There are 15 residues in the CDR3. The CDR3 DNA sequence: TGTGCCAGCAGCCCCAGGGGGTATGGGGCCAACGTCCTGACTTTC. Encoded protein: CASSPRGYGANVLTF.

The table lists this clonotype with many counts. The gene calls are TRBV30 and TRBJ1-4; the D gene is possibly TRBD1 (6 bases). Germline assignment: CDR1 GTSNPN and CDR2 SVGIG (reference sequence). The CDR3 loop spans 14 amino acids. The V gene lost 1 base and the J gene lost 4 bases, with 10 bases spanning the gap. The CDR3 region has the DNA TGTGCCTGGAGTGGAGGACAGCTTAATGAAAAACTGTTTTTT. The encoded protein is CAWSGGQLNEKLFF.

At least ten counts were recorded for this clonotype. The V gene is TRBV7-8, the J gene TRBJ2-2; 12 positions match TRBD2. Germline-derived CDR1 and CDR2 are SGHVS and FQNEAQ. V lost 5 bases and J lost 2; bases outside the gene matches: 6. This CDR3 is 17 amino acids long. The CDR3 loop reads CASSDRTSGTNTGELFF. The CDR3 nucleotides read TGTGCCAGCAGCGACAGGACTAGCGGGACAAACACCGGGGAGCTGTTTTTT.

This chain joins TRBV20-1 and TRBJ2-1, with D perhaps assigned TRBD1 or TRBD2 (5 bases each). Trimming pared 3 bases from V and 9 bases from J, leaving 18 bases between. From germline, CDR1 is DFQATT and CDR2 SNEGSKA (reference sequence). This CDR3 spans 14 amino acids. The CDR3 protein is CSASRGPRVSEQFF. In DNA, the CDR3 is TGCAGTGCTAGCCGGGGCCCCCGTGTGAGTGAGCAGTTCTTC.

The chain is built from TRBV20-1 and TRBJ2-5; 7 bases are shared with TRBD1. The germline V gene encodes CDR1 DFQATT and CDR2 SNEGSKA (reference sequence). The CDR3 consists of 18 residues. With V trimmed by 0 bases and J by 2 bases, 15 bases remained unmatched. Here the CDR3 DNA reads TGCAGTGCTAGAGATAATGGACCTGGACAGGAGGCTCAAGAGACCCAGTACTTC. Translated: CSARDNGPGQEAQETQYF.

In DNA, the CDR3 is TGTGCCAGCAGAGACCCGTCTGTTATTAGCACAGATACGCAGTATTTT. Protein sequence: CASRDPSVISTDTQYF. J is TRBJ2-3 and V is TRBV6-1; D not certain. Looked up from germline, CDR1 is MNHNS and CDR2 is SASEGT. The CDR3 is made up of 16 amino acids. V was clipped by 6 bases and J by 0 bases, with 16 bases between them.

This clonotype has ten or more counts. The chain couples TRBV27 to TRBJ2-5; weak D call: TRBD2 (5 bases). CDR3 length: 17 amino acids. CDR1 is MNHEY, CDR2 SMNVEV, per germline (reference sequence). Trimming pared 5 bases from V and 4 bases from J, leaving 23 bases between. In DNA, the CDR3 is TGTGCCAGCAGTGTAACCCCCTTTGGGATCGGAGGAGAGACCCAGTACTTC. Protein product: CASSVTPFGIGGETQYF.

This clonotype was recorded many times. This chain connects TRBV12-3 or TRBV12-4 to TRBJ2-3; 15 nucleotides agree with TRBD2. Losses at the gene ends were 6 bases for V and 1 base for J; bases not matched to a gene: 11. This CDR3 region has 19 residues. DNA for the CDR3: TGTGCCAGCAGCCTAGGGACTAGCGGGAGGTCCGCACGCACAGATACGCAGTATTTT. Amino acid sequence: CASSLGTSGRSARTDTQYF.

This clonotype was found many times. The chain is built from TRBV9 and TRBJ2-7; 11 bases agree with TRBD2. Germline loops: CDR1 SGDLS, CDR2 YYNGEE. This CDR3 is 14 amino acids long. V trimming: 4 bases; J trimming: 2 bases; junction bases outside the gene matches: 2. The CDR3 region has the DNA TGTGCCAGCAGCCCTAGCGGGGGGCCCTACGAGCAGTACTTC. This gives the protein CASSPSGGPYEQYF.

This clonotype was counted a few times. The chain combines TRBV7-9 with TRBJ2-6; 7 bases line up with TRBD1. The CDR3 loop spans 16 amino acids. Germline V gene lookup returns CDR1 SEHNR and CDR2 FQNEAQ (reference sequence). Trimming removed 4 bases from V and 0 bases from J; junction bases left unmatched: 3. CDR3 region: CASSSGQDSGANVLTF. The CDR3 coding sequence is TGTGCCAGCAGCTCAGGACAGGACTCTGGGGCCAACGTCCTGACTTTC. Complete variable domain (other parts from reference TRBV7-9 and TRBJ2-6): DTGVSQNPRHKITKRGQNVTFRCDPISEHNRLYWYRQTLGQGPEFLTYFQNEAQLEKSRLLSDRFSAERPKGSFSTLEIQRTEQGDSAMYLCASSSGQDSGANVLTFGAGSRLTVL.

Turning to this clonotype: A single base separates this from a much larger clone, so it may be a read error. The rearrangement links TRBV2 to TRBJ2-7; 11 bases line up with TRBD2. This CDR3 is built from 14 residues. Germline trimming cut 4 bases from V and 3 bases from J; bases unmatched to any gene: 2. Germline V gene lookup returns CDR1 SNHLY and CDR2 FYNNEI. CDR3 sequence (DNA): TGTGCCAGCAGTGGACTAGCGGGACACTACGAGCAGTACGTC. It is translated as CASSGLAGHYEQYV.

This clonotype was recorded at least ten times. The chain links TRBV5-6 to TRBJ1-4; the D gene is possibly TRBD1 (6 bases). Trimming cost V 4 bases and J 10 bases, with 14 bases left between them. The CDR3 covers 13 residues. Germline CDR1 SGHDT, CDR2 YYEEEE. The CDR3 sequence: CASSPSDSGKLFF. The DNA for the CDR3 is TGTGCCAGCAGCCCTTCGGACAGCGGAAAACTGTTTTTT.

The chain couples TRBV6-1 to TRBJ2-3, with D possibly matching TRBD2 (5 bases). CDR1 and CDR2 from the germline V gene are MNHNS and SASEGT. V was cut by 2 bases and J by 5 bases, with 11 bases left in between. CDR3 length: 14 residues. CDR3 amino acids: CASSESGSGDTQYF. In DNA, the CDR3 is TGTGCCAGCAGTGAATCGGGGTCGGGAGATACGCAGTATTTT.

This chain links TRBV10-2 with TRBJ1-5, with TRBD1 matching over 8 bases. The V segment lost 5 bases and the J segment 0 bases; nucleotides outside the gene matches: 3. CDR1 is WSHSY, CDR2 SAAADI, per germline. This CDR3 has 15 amino acids. The CDR3 region has the DNA TGCGCCAGCAGTAGGGACAGGTATAGCAATCAGCCCCAGCATTTT. Protein product: CASSRDRYSNQPQHF.